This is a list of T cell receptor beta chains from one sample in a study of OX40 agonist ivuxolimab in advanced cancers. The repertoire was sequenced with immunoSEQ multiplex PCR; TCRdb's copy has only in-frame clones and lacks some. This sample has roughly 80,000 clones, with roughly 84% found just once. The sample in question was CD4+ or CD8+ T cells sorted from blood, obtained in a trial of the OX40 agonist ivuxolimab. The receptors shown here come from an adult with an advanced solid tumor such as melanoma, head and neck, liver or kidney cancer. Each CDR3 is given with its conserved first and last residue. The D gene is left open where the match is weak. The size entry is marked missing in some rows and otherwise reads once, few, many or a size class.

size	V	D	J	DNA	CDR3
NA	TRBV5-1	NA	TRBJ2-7	TGCGCCAGCTACCGTGGGGCAGGGACCTACGAGCAGTACTTC	CASYRGAGTYEQYF
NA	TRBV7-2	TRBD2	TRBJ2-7	TGTGCCAGCAGCCCACTAGCGGGGGCATCCTACGAGCAGTACTTC	CASSPLAGASYEQYF
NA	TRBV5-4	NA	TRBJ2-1	TGTGCCAGCAGCTTGGACGGAGTATGGAATGAGCAGTTCTTC	CASSLDGVWNEQFF
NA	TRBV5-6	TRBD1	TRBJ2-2	TGTGCCAGCAGCTCACAGGGGACGAACACCGGGGAGCTGTTTTTT	CASSSQGTNTGELFF
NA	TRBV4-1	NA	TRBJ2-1	TGCGCCAGCACCATTGGGACTGTTAGCTCCTACAATGAGCAGTTCTTC	CASTIGTVSSYNEQFF
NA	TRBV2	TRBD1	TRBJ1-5	TGTGCCAGCAGTCGGGACAGGGTGGAAGATCAGCCCCAGCATTTT	CASSRDRVEDQPQHF
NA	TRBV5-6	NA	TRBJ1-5	TGTGCCAGCAGCTTGTTTCAGGGTGGCCCTGCCAATGGACAGCCCCAGCATTTT	CASSLFQGGPANGQPQHF
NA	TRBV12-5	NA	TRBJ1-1	TGTGCTACCTCGGGATCTTTAGGCGCTTGGGACACTGAAGCTTTCTTT	CATSGSLGAWDTEAFF
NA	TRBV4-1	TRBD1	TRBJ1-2	TGCGCCAGCAGCCAAGATCTGGCAGGGGGCAATGGCTACACCTTC	CASSQDLAGGNGYTF
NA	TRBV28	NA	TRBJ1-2	TGTGCCAGCAGGGGAGGTTATGGCTACACCTTC	CASRGGYGYTF
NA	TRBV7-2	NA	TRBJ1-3	TGTGCCAGCAGCTTTGGGTACTCTGGAAACACCATATATTTT	CASSFGYSGNTIYF
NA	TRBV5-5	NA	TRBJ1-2	TGTGCCAGCAGCTTTTTCACCGGGACTGCGAACTATGGCTACACCTTC	CASSFFTGTANYGYTF
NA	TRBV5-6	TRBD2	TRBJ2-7	TGTGCCAGCAGCACGACGGGGGGCTCCTACGAGCAGTACTTC	CASSTTGGSYEQYF
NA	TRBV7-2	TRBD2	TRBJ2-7	TGTGCCAGCAGCCGACGCAGGGCTAGCGGCAAAAGAGGGGACGAGCAGTACTTC	CASSRRRASGKRGDEQYF
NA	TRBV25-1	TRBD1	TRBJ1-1	TGTGCCAGCAGTGAACTGGACAGGGCCACTGAAGCTTTCTTT	CASSELDRATEAFF
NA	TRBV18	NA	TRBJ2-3	TGTGCCAGCTCACAACAATCCGGGACCATGGGAGATACGCAGTATTTT	CASSQQSGTMGDTQYF
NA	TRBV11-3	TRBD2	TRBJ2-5	TGTGCCAGCAGCTTAGGCCTAGCGGGAGGCCCCGAGACCCAGTACTTC	CASSLGLAGGPETQYF
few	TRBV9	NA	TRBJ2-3	TGTGCCAGCAGCGTAGAAGGAGATACGCAGTATTTT	CASSVEGDTQYF
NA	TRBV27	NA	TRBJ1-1	TGTGCCAGCAGCACCCACCTGAACACTGAAGCTTTCTTT	CASSTHLNTEAFF
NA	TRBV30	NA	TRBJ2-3	TGTGCCTGGAAGGCTAGGACTAGCACAGATACGCAGTATTTT	CAWKARTSTDTQYF
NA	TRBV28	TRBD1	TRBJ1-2	TGTGCCAGCAGTCCGACGGGACAGAACTATGGCTACACCTTC	CASSPTGQNYGYTF
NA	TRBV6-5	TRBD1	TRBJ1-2	TGTGCCAGCAGTTACGGGACAGCCACTTATGGCTACACCTTC	CASSYGTATYGYTF
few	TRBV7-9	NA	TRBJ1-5	TGTGCCAGCAGCTTGAGTGCGAGCAATCAGCCCCAGCATTTT	CASSLSASNQPQHF
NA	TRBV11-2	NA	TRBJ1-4	TGTGCCAGCAGCTGGAGGGGATTCGGGGACGAAAAACTGTTTTTT	CASSWRGFGDEKLFF
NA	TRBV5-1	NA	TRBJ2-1	TGCGCCAGCAGCTCCAGACAGGGAGGGACCTACAATGAGCAGTTCTTC	CASSSRQGGTYNEQFF
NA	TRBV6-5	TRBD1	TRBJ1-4	TGTGCCAGCAGACGGACAGGGGTCGGAAAACTGTTTTTT	CASRRTGVGKLFF
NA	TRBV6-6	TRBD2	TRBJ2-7	TGTGCCAGCACCCGACTAGCGGGAGGCCTCGAGCAGTACTTC	CASTRLAGGLEQYF
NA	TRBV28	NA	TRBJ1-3	TGTGCCAGCAGCAGCCCGTTTGAGGGGGAAATTGGAAACACCATATATTTT	CASSSPFEGEIGNTIYF
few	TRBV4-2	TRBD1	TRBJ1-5	TGTGCCAGCAGCCAAGATTCGGACAGGGGTCAGCCCCAGCATTTT	CASSQDSDRGQPQHF
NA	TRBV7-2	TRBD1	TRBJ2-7	TGTGCCAGCAGCCGGACAGGGAACTACGAGCAGTACTTC	CASSRTGNYEQYF
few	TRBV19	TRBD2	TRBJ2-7	TGTGCCAGTAGTATTTTAGCGGGAGGCTACGAGCAGTACTTC	CASSILAGGYEQYF
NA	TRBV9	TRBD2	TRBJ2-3	TGTGCCAGCAGCGTTAATAGCGGGAGAACAGATACGCAGTATTTT	CASSVNSGRTDTQYF
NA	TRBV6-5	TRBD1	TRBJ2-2	TGTGCCAGCAGTTACTGGACAGGGGGGGCCGGGGAGCTGTTTTTT	CASSYWTGGAGELFF
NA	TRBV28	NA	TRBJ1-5	TGTGCCAGCAGTTTACCCAATCAGCCCCAGCATTTT	CASSLPNQPQHF
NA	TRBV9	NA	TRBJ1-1	TGTGCCAGCAGCGCCGTGGGTAGCACTGAAGCTTTCTTT	CASSAVGSTEAFF
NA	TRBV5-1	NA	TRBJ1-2	TGCGCCAGCAGCTTGGTCCGGGGCAGCAACTATGGCTACACCTTC	CASSLVRGSNYGYTF
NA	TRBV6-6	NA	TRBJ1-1	NA	CASSFLWTGAEAFF
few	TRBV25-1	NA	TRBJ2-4	TGTGCCAGCAGTGAGTCAGGGTTCGGCAAAAACATTCAGTACTTC	CASSESGFGKNIQYF
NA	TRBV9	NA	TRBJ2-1	TGTGCCAGCAGCCTGAACACGGGGTCCAATGAGCAGTTCTTC	CASSLNTGSNEQFF
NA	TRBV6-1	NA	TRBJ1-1	TGTGCCAGCACCACCGGGGGGTTGAACACTGAAGCTTTCTTT	CASTTGGLNTEAFF
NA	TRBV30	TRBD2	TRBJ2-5	TGTGCCTGGGTTCCGGGACTAGAGATCGAGACCCAGTACTTC	CAWVPGLEIETQYF
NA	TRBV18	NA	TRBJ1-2	TGTGCCAGCTCCCACGTCGCCGGCAGGGGACCCTATGGCTACACCTTC	CASSHVAGRGPYGYTF
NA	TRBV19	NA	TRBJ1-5	TGTGCCAGTAGTGTAACCGGGACACGCAATCAGCCCCAGCATTTT	CASSVTGTRNQPQHF
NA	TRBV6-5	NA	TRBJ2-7	TGTGCCAGCAGTTACTCGAGGCCTGTGGGCGAGCAGTACTTC	CASSYSRPVGEQYF
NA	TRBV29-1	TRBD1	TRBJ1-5	TGCAGCGTTGCCCCAGGGGGCAACAATCAGCCCCAGCATTTT	CSVAPGGNNQPQHF
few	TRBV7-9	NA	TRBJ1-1	TGTGCCAGCAGCTTAGTTGGTGAAGCTTTCTTT	CASSLVGEAFF
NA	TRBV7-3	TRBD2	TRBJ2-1	TGTGCCAGCAGCTTATTGGGACTAGCGGCGCCTCAGTTCTTC	CASSLLGLAAPQFF
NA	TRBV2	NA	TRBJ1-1	TGTGCCAGCGCCCTGGGGCCTGAAGCTTTCTTT	CASALGPEAFF
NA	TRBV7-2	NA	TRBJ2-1	TGTGCCAGCAGCTTAGTCCAGCCAAATGAGCAGTTCTTC	CASSLVQPNEQFF
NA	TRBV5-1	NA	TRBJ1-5	TGCGCCAGCAGCTTAACGGGGAACAATCAGCCCCAGCATTTT	CASSLTGNNQPQHF
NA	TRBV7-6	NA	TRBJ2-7	TGTGCCAGCAGCCCACTGCGGCAGAGGGGCTACGAGCAGTACTTC	CASSPLRQRGYEQYF
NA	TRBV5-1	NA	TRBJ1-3	TGCGCCAGCAGCCCAAATGGGGGTACTGGAAACACCATATATTTT	CASSPNGGTGNTIYF
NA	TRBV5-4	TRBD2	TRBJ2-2	TGTGCCAGCAGCTTGATTCTAGCGGGAGCGTTCACCGGGGAGCTGTTTTTT	CASSLILAGAFTGELFF
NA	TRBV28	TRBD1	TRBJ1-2	TGTGCCAGCAGCCCCCTACTCGGGACAGCGTCACCCTTGGGCTACACCTTC	CASSPLLGTASPLGYTF
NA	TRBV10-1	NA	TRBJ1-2	TGCGCCAGCAGTGACATATTGGGCCTCGGCGGCTACACCTTC	CASSDILGLGGYTF